This TCR beta chain was captured in a study of patients and donors after allogeneic stem cell transplantation. A few counts support this clonotype. Each CDR3 protein is one row after TCRdb ran MiXCR on the RT-PCR reads. The sample has 390,000 or so distinct CDR3 sequences; approximately 16% are singletons. J gave up 5 bases and V 0 bases, and 5 bases lay outside the gene matches. CDR1 and CDR2 (germline): DFQATT, SNEGSKA (reference sequence). This CDR3 comprises 15 residues. This receptor was taken from a human donor who was either an allogeneic HSCT recipient or a stem cell or donor lymphocyte infusion donor (not recorded which). It is not recorded whose cells these are; they may come from a transplant donor. The genes are TRBV20-1 and TRBJ2-5; 11 positions match TRBD2. Sample: blood, either unsorted or a sorted T cell fraction (not recorded which). As DNA, the CDR3 is TGCAGTGCTAGAGATCTAGCGGGAGGCCGGGAGACCCAGTACTTC. Protein product: CSARDLAGGRETQYF.